Listed below are T cell receptor beta chains from one sample, sequenced in a study. TCRdb re-called the 5' RACE reads with MiXCR, one entry per CDR3 protein. The sample lists around 57,000 distinct CDR3 sequences; around 28% were seen once. The material sequenced was tumor-infiltrating memory CD4+ T cells sorted from the breast tumor. The receptors shown here come from a female donor with breast cancer. Both conserved end residues are part of each CDR3. D genes are given only for firm matches.

d_gene: TRBD2; j_gene: TRBJ2-7; v_gene: TRBV5-1; CDR3aa: CASSQTGLRSYEQYF
d_gene: -; j_gene: TRBJ1-1; v_gene: TRBV5-1; CDR3aa: CASRSETGRAEAFF
d_gene: -; j_gene: TRBJ1-4; v_gene: TRBV7-9; CDR3aa: CASSSRRGANEKLFF
d_gene: TRBD2; j_gene: TRBJ2-4; v_gene: TRBV5-1; CDR3aa: CASSFSGSEYIQYF
d_gene: -; j_gene: TRBJ2-3; v_gene: TRBV5-1; CDR3aa: CASSFRGDADTQYF
d_gene: -; j_gene: TRBJ1-3; v_gene: TRBV6-5; CDR3aa: CASSYRGNSGNTIYF
d_gene: -; j_gene: TRBJ2-2; v_gene: TRBV6-6; CDR3aa: CASTAGKVGELFF
d_gene: -; j_gene: TRBJ2-7; v_gene: TRBV20-1; CDR3aa: CSARETFTYEQYF
d_gene: -; j_gene: TRBJ1-1; v_gene: TRBV14; CDR3aa: CASSPQLANTEAFF
d_gene: -; j_gene: TRBJ2-1; v_gene: TRBV11-3; CDR3aa: CASSPRVRFSNEQFF
d_gene: TRBD1; j_gene: TRBJ2-7; v_gene: TRBV27; CDR3aa: CASKLLRTGPDYEQYF
d_gene: TRBD2; j_gene: TRBJ2-3; v_gene: TRBV9; CDR3aa: CASSGGTSGHTDTQYF
d_gene: -; j_gene: TRBJ1-5; v_gene: TRBV28; CDR3aa: CASSFTIDRYSNQPPHF
d_gene: -; j_gene: TRBJ1-5; v_gene: TRBV6-1; CDR3aa: CASGYQRGSNQPQHF
d_gene: TRBD2; j_gene: TRBJ2-3; v_gene: TRBV7-9; CDR3aa: CASRGRSTDTQYF
d_gene: -; j_gene: TRBJ1-2; v_gene: TRBV11-2; CDR3aa: CASSPLRTQGHGYTF
d_gene: -; j_gene: TRBJ2-3; v_gene: TRBV6-1; CDR3aa: CASSTTRGGWNTQYF
d_gene: -; j_gene: TRBJ2-1; v_gene: TRBV4-2; CDR3aa: CASSQIGSNEQFF
d_gene: -; j_gene: TRBJ2-6; v_gene: TRBV5-1; CDR3aa: CASSPGGANVLTF
d_gene: -; j_gene: TRBJ1-5; v_gene: TRBV6-5; CDR3aa: CARKAGTNQPQHF
d_gene: TRBD1; j_gene: TRBJ1-2; v_gene: TRBV5-5; CDR3aa: CASSSNQPDYRGRSDGYTF
d_gene: TRBD1; j_gene: TRBJ2-7; v_gene: TRBV7-2; CDR3aa: CASSSQGAFVYEQYF
d_gene: -; j_gene: TRBJ1-3; v_gene: TRBV12-3/TRBV12-4; CDR3aa: CASSRGSDTIYF
d_gene: -; j_gene: TRBJ2-7; v_gene: TRBV7-2; CDR3aa: CAIGVEQYF
d_gene: TRBD2; j_gene: TRBJ2-7; v_gene: TRBV12-3/TRBV12-4; CDR3aa: CASSSTAGGYEQYF
d_gene: TRBD1; j_gene: TRBJ2-7; v_gene: TRBV18; CDR3aa: CASSPLGQGTTYEQYF
d_gene: -; j_gene: TRBJ2-2; v_gene: TRBV6-1; CDR3aa: CASKPSGSTGELFF
d_gene: -; j_gene: TRBJ2-5; v_gene: TRBV7-2; CDR3aa: CASSFLSAGEETQYF
d_gene: TRBD2; j_gene: TRBJ2-1; v_gene: TRBV24-1; CDR3aa: CTTSDSSGTFYNEQFF
d_gene: TRBD1; j_gene: TRBJ1-1; v_gene: TRBV27; CDR3aa: CASSGDSTEAFF
d_gene: -; j_gene: TRBJ1-5; v_gene: TRBV20-1; CDR3aa: CSARDRRIHTYQPQHF
d_gene: -; j_gene: TRBJ1-2; v_gene: TRBV7-9; CDR3aa: CASSFGGGYTF
d_gene: -; j_gene: TRBJ1-5; v_gene: TRBV29-1; CDR3aa: CSAMGRVGQPQHF
d_gene: TRBD1; j_gene: TRBJ2-7; v_gene: TRBV6-5; CDR3aa: CASSFRQGYEQYF